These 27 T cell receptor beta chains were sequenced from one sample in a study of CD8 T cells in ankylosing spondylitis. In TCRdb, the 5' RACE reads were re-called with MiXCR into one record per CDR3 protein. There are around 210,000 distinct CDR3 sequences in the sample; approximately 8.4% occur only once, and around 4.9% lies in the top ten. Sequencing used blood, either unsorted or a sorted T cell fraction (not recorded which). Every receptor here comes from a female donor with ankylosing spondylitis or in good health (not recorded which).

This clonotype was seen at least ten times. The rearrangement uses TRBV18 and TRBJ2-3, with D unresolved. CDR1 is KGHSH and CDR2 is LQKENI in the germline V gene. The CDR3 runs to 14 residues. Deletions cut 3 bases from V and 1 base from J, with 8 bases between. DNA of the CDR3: TGTGCCAGCTCACCCCGCGTTCGCACAGATACGCAGTATTTT. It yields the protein CASSPRVRTDTQYF.

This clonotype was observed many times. CDR3 amino acids: CASKRQGPVNEQFF. In DNA form, the CDR3 reads TGTGCCAGCAAGAGACAGGGGCCCGTGAATGAGCAGTTCTTC. The V gene is TRBV2, the J gene TRBJ2-1, with 8 bases that match TRBD1. J lost 7 bases, V lost 7 bases, and 9 bases had no gene match. There are 14 residues in the CDR3. In germline, CDR1 is SNHLY, CDR2 FYNNEI.

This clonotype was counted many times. The CDR3 DNA reads TGCAGTGCTGAGGGACTAGCGGGAGGGCGATCCTACAATGAGCAGTTCTTC. Its translation is CSAEGLAGGRSYNEQFF. The chain is built from TRBV20-1 and TRBJ2-1; 16 nucleotides align to TRBD2. Germline CDR1 and CDR2: DFQATT and SNEGSKA (reference sequence). The trim removed 5 bases at V and 1 base at J, leaving 5 bases unmatched. CDR3 size: 17 residues.

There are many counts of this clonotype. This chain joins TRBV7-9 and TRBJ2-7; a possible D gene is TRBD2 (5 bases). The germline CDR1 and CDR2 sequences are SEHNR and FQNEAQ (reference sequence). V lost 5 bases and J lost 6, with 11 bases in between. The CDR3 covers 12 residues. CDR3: CASSDGDGEQYF. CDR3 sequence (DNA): TGTGCCAGCAGCGACGGGGATGGCGAGCAGTACTTC.

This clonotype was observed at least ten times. The CDR3 nucleotides read TGTGCCAGCAGTTCCTATGACAGGGGTACCTACGAGCAGTACTTC. It encodes CASSSYDRGTYEQYF. V usage is TRBV27 and J usage is TRBJ2-7; 8 bases agree with TRBD1. Germline CDR1 and CDR2: MNHEY and SMNVEV (reference sequence). Germline trimming cut 4 bases from V and 2 bases from J; bases unmatched to any gene: 7. CDR3 length: 15 residues.

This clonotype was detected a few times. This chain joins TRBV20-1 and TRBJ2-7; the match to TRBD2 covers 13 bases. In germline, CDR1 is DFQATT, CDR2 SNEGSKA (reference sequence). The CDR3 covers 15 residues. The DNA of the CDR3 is TGCAGATGTAGAGACCGGACTAGCGGGAGATACGAGCAGTACTTC. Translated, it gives CRCRDRTSGRYEQYF.

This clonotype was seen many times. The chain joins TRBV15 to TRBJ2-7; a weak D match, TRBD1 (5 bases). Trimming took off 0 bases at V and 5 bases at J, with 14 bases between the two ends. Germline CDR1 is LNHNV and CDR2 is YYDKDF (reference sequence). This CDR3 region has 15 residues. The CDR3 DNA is TGTGCCACCAGCAGAGATCGCCAGGGTAGGAACGAGCAGTACTTC. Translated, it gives CATSRDRQGRNEQYF.

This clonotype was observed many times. CDR3 protein: CASSESRGFGNIQYF. The CDR3 bases are TGCGCCAGCAGTGAGTCCAGGGGGTTCGGAAACATTCAGTACTTC. This chain links TRBV10-1 with TRBJ2-4; 7 positions agree with TRBD1. The J segment lost 6 bases and the V segment lost 0 bases, leaving 5 bases of the junction unmatched. Germline lookup yields CDR1 WNHNN and CDR2 SYGVQD (reference sequence). CDR3 length: 15 amino acids.

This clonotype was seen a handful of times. The CDR3 DNA follows: TGCGCCAGCAGCCAAGAAAGGTTAGCGGGAGAGGCAGATACGCAGTATTTT. Encoded protein: CASSQERLAGEADTQYF. The gene calls are TRBV4-3 and TRBJ2-3, with 9 bases matching TRBD2. The CDR3 has 17 residues. The germline V gene encodes CDR1 LGHNA and CDR2 YSLEER. V lost 0 bases, J lost 4 bases, and 8 bases stayed unmatched.

The CDR3 sequence: CASSISLRGEAFF. CDR3 sequence (DNA): TGTGCCAGCAGCATCTCCCTGAGGGGCGAAGCTTTCTTT. The chain is built from TRBV7-9 and TRBJ1-1; D perhaps matches TRBD1 (5 bases). The CDR3 totals 13 residues. Germline V gene lookup returns CDR1 SEHNR and CDR2 FQNEAQ (reference sequence). V lost 5 bases and J 8 bases, leaving 15 bases between the germline ends.

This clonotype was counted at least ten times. CDR3 loop: CASRQGLAGTDTQYF. The CDR3 bases are TGTGCCAGCAGGCAGGGACTAGCGGGGACAGATACGCAGTATTTT. This chain connects TRBV6-1 to TRBJ2-3, with TRBD2 matching 13 bases. This CDR3 has 15 amino acids. Germline lookup yields CDR1 MNHNS and CDR2 SASEGT. The trim removed 6 bases at V and 3 bases at J, leaving 3 bases unmatched.

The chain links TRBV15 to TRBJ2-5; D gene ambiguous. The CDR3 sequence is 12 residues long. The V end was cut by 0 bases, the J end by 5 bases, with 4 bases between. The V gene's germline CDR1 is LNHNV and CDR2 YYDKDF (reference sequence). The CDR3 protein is CATSRDLETQYF. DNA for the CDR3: TGTGCCACCAGCAGAGATTTGGAGACCCAGTACTTC. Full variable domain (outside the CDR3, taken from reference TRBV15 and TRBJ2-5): DAMVIQNPRYQVTQFGKPVTLSCSQTLNHNVMYWYQQKSSQAPKLLFHYYDKDFNNEADTPDNFQSRRPNTSFCFLDIRSPGLGDTAMYLCATSRDLETQYFGPGTRLLVL.

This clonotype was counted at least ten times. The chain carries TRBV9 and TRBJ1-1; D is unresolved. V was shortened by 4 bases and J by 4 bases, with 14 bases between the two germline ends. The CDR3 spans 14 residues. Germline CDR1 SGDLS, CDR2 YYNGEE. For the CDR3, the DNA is TGTGCCAGCAGCCCTAGGAGGGAGGGCACTGAAGCTTTCTTT. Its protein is CASSPRREGTEAFF.

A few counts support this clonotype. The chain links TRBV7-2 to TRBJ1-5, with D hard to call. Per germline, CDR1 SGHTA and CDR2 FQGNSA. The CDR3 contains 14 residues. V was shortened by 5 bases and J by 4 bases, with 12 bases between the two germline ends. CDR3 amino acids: CASSEDGGNQPQHF. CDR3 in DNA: TGTGCCAGCAGCGAGGACGGTGGAAATCAGCCCCAGCATTTT.

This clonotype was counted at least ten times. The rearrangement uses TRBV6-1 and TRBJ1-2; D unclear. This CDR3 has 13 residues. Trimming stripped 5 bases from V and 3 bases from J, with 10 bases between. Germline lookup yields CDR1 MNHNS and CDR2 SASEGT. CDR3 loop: CASSPLGHYGYTF. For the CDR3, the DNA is TGTGCCAGCAGTCCCCTTGGACACTATGGCTACACCTTC.

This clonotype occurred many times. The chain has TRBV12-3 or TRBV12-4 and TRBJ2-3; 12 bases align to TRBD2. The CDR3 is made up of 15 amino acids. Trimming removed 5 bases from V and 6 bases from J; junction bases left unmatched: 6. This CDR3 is CASSARTSGVDTQYF. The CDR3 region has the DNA TGTGCCAGCAGTGCCAGGACTAGCGGGGTGGATACGCAGTATTTT.

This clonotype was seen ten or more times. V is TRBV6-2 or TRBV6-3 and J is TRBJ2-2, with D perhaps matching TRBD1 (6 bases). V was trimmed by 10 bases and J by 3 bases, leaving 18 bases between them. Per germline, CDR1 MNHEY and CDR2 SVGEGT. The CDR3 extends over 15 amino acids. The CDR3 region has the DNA TGTGCCACCGGACAGCTGGAGGACCACACCGGGGAGCTGTTTTTT. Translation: CATGQLEDHTGELFF.

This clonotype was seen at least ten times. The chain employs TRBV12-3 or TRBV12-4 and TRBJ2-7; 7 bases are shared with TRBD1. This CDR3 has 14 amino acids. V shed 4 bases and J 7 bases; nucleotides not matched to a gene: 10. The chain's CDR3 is CASSYRQGLEEQYF. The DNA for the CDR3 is TGTGCCAGCAGTTACCGACAGGGCCTTGAGGAGCAGTACTTC.

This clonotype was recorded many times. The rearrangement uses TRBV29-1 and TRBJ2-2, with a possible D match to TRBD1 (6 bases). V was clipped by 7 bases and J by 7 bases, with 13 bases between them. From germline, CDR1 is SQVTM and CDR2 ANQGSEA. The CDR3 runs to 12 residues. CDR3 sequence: CSAHGQLGELFF. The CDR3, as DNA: TGCAGCGCCCACGGACAGCTCGGGGAGCTGTTTTTT.

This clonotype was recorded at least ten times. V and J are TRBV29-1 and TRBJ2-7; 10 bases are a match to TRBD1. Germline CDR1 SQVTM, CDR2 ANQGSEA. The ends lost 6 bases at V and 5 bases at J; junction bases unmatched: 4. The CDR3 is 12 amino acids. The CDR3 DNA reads TGCAGCGTACGACAGGGGGCGAACGAGCAGTACTTC. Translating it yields CSVRQGANEQYF.

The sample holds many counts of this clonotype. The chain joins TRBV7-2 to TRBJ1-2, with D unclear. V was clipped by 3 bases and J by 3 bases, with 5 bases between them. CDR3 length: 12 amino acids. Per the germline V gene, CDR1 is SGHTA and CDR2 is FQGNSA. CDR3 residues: CASSLSYYGYTF. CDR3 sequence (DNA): TGTGCCAGCAGCTTGTCCTACTATGGCTACACCTTC.

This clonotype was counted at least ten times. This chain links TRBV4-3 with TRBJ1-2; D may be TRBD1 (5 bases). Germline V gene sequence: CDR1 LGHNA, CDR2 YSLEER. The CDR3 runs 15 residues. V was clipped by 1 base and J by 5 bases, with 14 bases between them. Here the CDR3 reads CASSQAGTGAYGYTF. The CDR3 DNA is TGCGCCAGCAGCCAAGCTGGGACTGGGGCGTATGGCTACACCTTC.

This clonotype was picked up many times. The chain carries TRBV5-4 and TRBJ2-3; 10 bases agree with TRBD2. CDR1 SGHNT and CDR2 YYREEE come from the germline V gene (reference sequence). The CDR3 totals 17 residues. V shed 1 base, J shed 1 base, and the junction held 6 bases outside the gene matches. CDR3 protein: CASSLKSSGSGTDTQYF. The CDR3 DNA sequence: TGTGCCAGCAGCTTGAAGTCTAGCGGGAGTGGCACAGATACGCAGTATTTT.

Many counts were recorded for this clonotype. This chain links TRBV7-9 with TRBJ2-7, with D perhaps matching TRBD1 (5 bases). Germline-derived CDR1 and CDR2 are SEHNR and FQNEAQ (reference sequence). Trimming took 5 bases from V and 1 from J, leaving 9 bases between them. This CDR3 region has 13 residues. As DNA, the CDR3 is TGTGCCAGCAGCCCCAGGGAATCCTACGAGCAGTACTTC. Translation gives CASSPRESYEQYF.

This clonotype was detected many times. CDR3 DNA: TGTGCTAGTGGTTTGCCCACGTCCCTCTCCTACGAGCAGTACTTC. This gives the protein CASGLPTSLSYEQYF. The chain employs TRBV12-5 and TRBJ2-7, with no clear D. Per germline, CDR1 LGHNT and CDR2 FRNRAP. Trimming stripped 2 bases from V and 0 bases from J, with 11 bases between. This CDR3 region has 15 residues.

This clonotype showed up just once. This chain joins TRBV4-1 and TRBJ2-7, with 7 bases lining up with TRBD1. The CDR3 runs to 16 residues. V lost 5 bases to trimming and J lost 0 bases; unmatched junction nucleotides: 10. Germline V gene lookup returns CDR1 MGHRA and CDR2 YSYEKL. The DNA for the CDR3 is TGCGCCAGCAGCTGGGGGCCGGGACAGAGCTCCTACGAGCAGTACTTC. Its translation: CASSWGPGQSSYEQYF.

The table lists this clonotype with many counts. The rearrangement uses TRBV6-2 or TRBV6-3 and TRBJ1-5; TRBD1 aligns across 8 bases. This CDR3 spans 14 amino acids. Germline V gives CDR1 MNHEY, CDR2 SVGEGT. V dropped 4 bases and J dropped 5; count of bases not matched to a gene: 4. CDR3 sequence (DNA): TGTGCCAGCAGTTCCCAGGGGGCTGATCAGCCCCAGCATTTT. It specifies CASSSQGADQPQHF.